This record concerns one TCR beta chain sequence. In the original processing: Estimation of nucleated cell counts was performed using reference gene primer amplification. Sequencing used immunoSEQ multiplex PCR; TCRdb keeps in-frame clones, though not all of them. The D gene and trimming were derived from the DNA, and the V and J assignments and clone size from that table. The repertoire includes about 220,000 clones, less than 90% of them detected once, and 5.5% to 7.5% sits in the top ten. This sample stems from a study of blood T cell repertoires in COVID-19. Study in general: In each case, the material was cDNA or gDNA derived from T cells, B-cell-depleted T cells, or PBMCs.

The CDR3 length is 17 residues. V lost 1 base, J lost 4 bases, and 8 bases stayed unmatched. Germline CDR1 is KGHSH and CDR2 is LQKENI. Residents of approximately 25 US areas, aged about 18 to 95 years, made up the participants. Sequenced material: PBMCs or T cells enriched from blood (not recorded which). This receptor was taken from a woman aged 40 to 50 who had recovered from COVID-19. V is TRBV18 and J is TRBJ2-1; 9 bases fit TRBD1. In nucleotides, the CDR3 is TGTGCCAGCTCACCACAACAGGGGGCGAGGACTTACAATGAGCAGTTCTTC. Translated, it gives CASSPQQGARTYNEQFF. Combining the CDR3 with reference TRBV18 and TRBJ2-1 gives the whole variable domain NAGVMQNPRHLVRRRGQEARLRCSPMKGHSHVYWYRQLPEEGLKFMVYLQKENIIDESGMPKERFSAEFPKEGPSILRIQQVVRGDSAAYFCASSPQQGARTYNEQFFGPGTRLTVL.